This T cell receptor (beta chain) derives from a study of cytomegalovirus exposure and HLA in healthy donors. About the study: The Caucasian-associated ancestry cluster contained around four fifths of the 398 genotyped donors. Study observations and caveats: In all likelihood, a cluster of highly shared sequence variants was a sequencing artifact.

In the PCR, 60 Vbeta and 13 Jbeta primers were used. The repertoire was sequenced with immunoSEQ multiplex PCR; TCRdb's copy has only in-frame clones and lacks some. Of fewer than 200,000 clones in the sample, roughly 85% were seen once. As for this clone: Its antigen is not identified. The same CDR3 arises from other DNA sequences in this sample as well.

This sequence originates from a man aged 30 to 45 in good health and CMV-seronegative. Sequencing used PBMCs.

Here the CDR3 DNA reads TGTGCCAGTAGTACTCGACAGGGTAACTACGAGCAGTACTTC. This codes for CASSTRQGNYEQYF. J is TRBJ2-7 and V is TRBV19, with TRBD1 identical over 7 bases. There are 14 residues in the CDR3. The V gene end was trimmed by 4 bases and the J gene end by 3 bases; junction bases not matched to a gene: 6. Per germline, CDR1 LNHDA and CDR2 SQIVND (reference sequence).